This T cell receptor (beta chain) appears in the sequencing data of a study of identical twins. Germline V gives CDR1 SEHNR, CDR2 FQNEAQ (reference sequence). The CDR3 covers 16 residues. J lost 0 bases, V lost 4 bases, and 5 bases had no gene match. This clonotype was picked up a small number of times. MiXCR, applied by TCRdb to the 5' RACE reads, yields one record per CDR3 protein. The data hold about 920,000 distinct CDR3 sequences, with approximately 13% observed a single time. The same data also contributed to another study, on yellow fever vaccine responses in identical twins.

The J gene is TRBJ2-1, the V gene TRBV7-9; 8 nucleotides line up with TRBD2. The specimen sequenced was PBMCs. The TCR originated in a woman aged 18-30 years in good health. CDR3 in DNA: TGTGCCAGCAGCTCCTGGCTAGCGGGCTCCTACAATGAGCAGTTCTTC. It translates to CASSSWLAGSYNEQFF.